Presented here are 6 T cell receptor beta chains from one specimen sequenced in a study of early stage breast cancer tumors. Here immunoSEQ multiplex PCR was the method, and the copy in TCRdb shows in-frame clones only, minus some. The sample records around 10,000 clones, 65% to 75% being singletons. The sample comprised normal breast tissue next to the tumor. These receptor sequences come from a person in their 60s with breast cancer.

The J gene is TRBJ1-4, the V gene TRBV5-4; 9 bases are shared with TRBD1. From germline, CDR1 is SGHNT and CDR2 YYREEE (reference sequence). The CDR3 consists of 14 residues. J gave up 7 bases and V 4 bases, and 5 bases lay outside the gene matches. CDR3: CASSLQGAVEKLFF. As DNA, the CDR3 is TGTGCCAGCAGCCTACAGGGGGCGGTTGAAAAACTGTTTTTT.

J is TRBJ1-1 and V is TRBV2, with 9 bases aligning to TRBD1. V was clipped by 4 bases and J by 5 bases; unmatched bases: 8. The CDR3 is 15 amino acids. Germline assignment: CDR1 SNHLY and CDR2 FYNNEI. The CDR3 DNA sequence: TGTGCCAGCAGTGCACAAACAGGGGGCTTAACTGAAGCTTTCTTT. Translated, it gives CASSAQTGGLTEAFF.

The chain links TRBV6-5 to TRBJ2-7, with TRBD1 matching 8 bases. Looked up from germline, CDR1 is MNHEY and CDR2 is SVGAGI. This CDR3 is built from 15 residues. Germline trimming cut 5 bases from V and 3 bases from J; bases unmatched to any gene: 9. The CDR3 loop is CASSPFRQGHYEQYF. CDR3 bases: TGTGCCAGCAGTCCCTTTAGACAGGGGCACTACGAGCAGTACTTC.

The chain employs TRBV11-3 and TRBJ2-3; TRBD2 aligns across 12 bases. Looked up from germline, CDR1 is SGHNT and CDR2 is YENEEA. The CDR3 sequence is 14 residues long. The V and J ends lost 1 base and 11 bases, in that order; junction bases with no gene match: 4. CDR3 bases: TGTGCCAGCAGCTTAGGACTAGCGGGAGACCGGCAGTATTTT. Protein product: CASSLGLAGDRQYF.

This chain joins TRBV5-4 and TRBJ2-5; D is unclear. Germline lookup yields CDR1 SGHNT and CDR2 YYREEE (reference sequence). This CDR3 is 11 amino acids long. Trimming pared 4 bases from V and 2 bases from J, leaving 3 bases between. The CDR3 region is CASSQQETQYF. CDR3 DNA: TGTGCCAGCAGCCAACAAGAGACCCAGTACTTC.

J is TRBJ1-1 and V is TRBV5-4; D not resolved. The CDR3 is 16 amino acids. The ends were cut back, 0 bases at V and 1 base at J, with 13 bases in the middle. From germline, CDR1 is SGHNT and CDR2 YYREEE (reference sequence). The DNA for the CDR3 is TGTGCCAGCAGCTTGGCTCGCGGGTTCAGGAACACTGAAGCTTTCTTT. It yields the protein CASSLARGFRNTEAFF.